The rows below give T cell receptor beta chains drawn from one sample of a study of T cells after yellow fever vaccination. A single record per CDR3 protein comes from TCRdb applying MiXCR to the 5' RACE reads. The repertoire holds 450,000 to 650,000 distinct CDR3 sequences, with 21% as singletons. The sample here was PBMCs, taken roughly 20 days after the first yellow fever vaccination. These TCRs come from a man aged 18 to 30 who received the YFV17D yellow fever vaccine. Both conserved end residues are trimmed from each CDR3.

j_call,v_call,cdr3_length,cdr3_aa
TRBJ2-7,TRBV18,11,ASSPLGDYEQY
TRBJ2-3,TRBV7-2,11,ASSRRTPDTQY
TRBJ2-6,TRBV3-1,17,ASSQDLDLLGSGANVLT
TRBJ1-2,TRBV20-1,15,SAKGMGTALPNYGYT
TRBJ2-1,TRBV11-2,14,ASSPLGLPRSNEQF
TRBJ1-4,TRBV23-1,12,ASSPQGSNEKLF
TRBJ2-3,TRBV5-1,12,ASSLVGFADTQY
TRBJ1-2,TRBV6-5,13,ASSYLDGANYGYT
TRBJ1-1,TRBV6-6,10,ASRPRTLEAF
TRBJ2-5,TRBV5-1,14,ASSLNSGTFGETQY
TRBJ1-1,TRBV19,13,ASSTLPGVNTEAF
TRBJ2-5,TRBV7-9,11,ASSLEQGVTQY
TRBJ1-1,TRBV18,15,ASSPTGTGGTATEAF
TRBJ2-1,TRBV20-1,11,SYRDSSYNEQF
TRBJ2-5,TRBV5-1,14,ASSLVARAPRETQY
TRBJ1-5,TRBV29-1,11,SVHTGGDQPQH
TRBJ2-5,TRBV28,14,ASSHAIGVPEETQY